This TCR beta chain was retrieved from a study of Ad26.COV2.S vaccination and SARS-CoV-2 variants. Turning to the study itself: Intramuscular Ad26.COV2.S at 5x10^10 or 1x10^11 viral particles. Findings and caveats of the study: Breadth, reportedly substantial, characterized the spike-specific CD8+ and CD4+ T cell responses after vaccination. The TCR breadth and depth analyses may have produced an underestimate of total T cell responses.

This sample's treatment: some 20 received Ad26.COV2.S at low or high dose, single or two shots; about 5 received placebo; per-sample allocation not given. After the first vaccine or placebo injection, samples were drawn on day 63. The CDR3 length is 17 residues. Per germline, CDR1 SNHLY and CDR2 FYNNEI. With 3 bases removed from V and 2 bases from J, the gap between germline ends came to 19 bases. Data came from immunoSEQ multiplex PCR; TCRdb stores just in-frame clones and leaves some out. Of about 400,000 clones in the sample, approximately 88% were seen once. This clone was seen more than once but under ten times. Its cognate antigen is unknown.

The chain employs TRBV2 and TRBJ2-5; D is undetermined. The source of this sequence is a person between 18 and 59 years old who received the Ad26.COV2.S COVID-19 vaccine or a placebo. This specimen was peripheral blood, taken in a trial of Ad26.COV2.S vaccine versus placebo. This CDR3 reads CASSDGRAARTQETQYF. For the CDR3, the DNA is TGTGCCAGCAGTGATGGTAGGGCAGCCAGAACTCAAGAGACCCAGTACTTC.